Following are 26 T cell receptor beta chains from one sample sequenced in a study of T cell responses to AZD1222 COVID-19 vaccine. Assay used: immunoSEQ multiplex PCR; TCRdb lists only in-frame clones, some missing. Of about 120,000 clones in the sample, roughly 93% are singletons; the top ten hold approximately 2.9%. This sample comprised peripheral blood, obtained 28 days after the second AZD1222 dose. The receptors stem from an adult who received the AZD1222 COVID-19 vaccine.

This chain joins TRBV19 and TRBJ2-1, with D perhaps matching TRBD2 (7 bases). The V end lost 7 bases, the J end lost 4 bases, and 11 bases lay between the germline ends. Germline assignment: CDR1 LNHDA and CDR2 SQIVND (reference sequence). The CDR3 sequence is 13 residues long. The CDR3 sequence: CASNGGAYNEQFF. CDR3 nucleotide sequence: TGTGCCAGTAATGGGGGGGCGTACAATGAGCAGTTCTTC.

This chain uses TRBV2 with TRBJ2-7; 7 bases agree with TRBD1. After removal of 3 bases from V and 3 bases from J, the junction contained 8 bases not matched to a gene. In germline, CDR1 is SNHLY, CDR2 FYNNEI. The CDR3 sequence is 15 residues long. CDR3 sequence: CASSDAGGPNYEQYF. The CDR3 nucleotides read TGTGCCAGCAGTGATGCAGGGGGTCCCAACTACGAGCAGTACTTC.

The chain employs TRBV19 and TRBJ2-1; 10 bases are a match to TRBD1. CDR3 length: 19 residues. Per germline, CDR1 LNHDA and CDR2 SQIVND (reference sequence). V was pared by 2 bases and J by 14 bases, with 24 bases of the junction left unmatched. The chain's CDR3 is CASSIKTYPGQGRSISKFF. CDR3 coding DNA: TGTGCCAGTAGTATAAAAACCTACCCGGGACAGGGGCGATCTATTTCGAAGTTCTTC.

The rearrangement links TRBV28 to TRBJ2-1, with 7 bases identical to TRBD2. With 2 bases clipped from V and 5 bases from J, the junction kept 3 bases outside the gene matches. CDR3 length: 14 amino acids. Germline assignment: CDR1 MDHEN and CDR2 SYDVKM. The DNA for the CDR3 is TGTGCCAGCAGTTTAAGCGGGACCGACAATGAGCAGTTCTTC. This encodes CASSLSGTDNEQFF. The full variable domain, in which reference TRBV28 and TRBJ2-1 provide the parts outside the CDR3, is DVKVTQSSRYLVKRTGEKVFLECVQDMDHENMFWYRQDPGLGLRLIYFSYDVKMKEKGDIPEGYSVSREKKERFSLILESASTNQTSMYLCASSLSGTDNEQFFGPGTRLTVL.

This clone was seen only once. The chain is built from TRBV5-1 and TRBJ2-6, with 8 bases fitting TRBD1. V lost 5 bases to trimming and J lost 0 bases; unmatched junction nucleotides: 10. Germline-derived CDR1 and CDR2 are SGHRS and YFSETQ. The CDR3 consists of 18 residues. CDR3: CASRTGQGPFSGANVLTF. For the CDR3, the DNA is TGCGCCAGCAGAACAGGACAGGGCCCCTTCTCTGGGGCCAACGTCCTGACTTTC. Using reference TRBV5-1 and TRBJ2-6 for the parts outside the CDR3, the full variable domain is KAGVTQTPRYLIKTRGQQVTLSCSPISGHRSVSWYQQTPGQGLQFLFEYFSETQRNKGNFPGRFSGRQFSNSRSEMNVSTLELGDSALYLCASRTGQGPFSGANVLTFGAGSRLTVL.

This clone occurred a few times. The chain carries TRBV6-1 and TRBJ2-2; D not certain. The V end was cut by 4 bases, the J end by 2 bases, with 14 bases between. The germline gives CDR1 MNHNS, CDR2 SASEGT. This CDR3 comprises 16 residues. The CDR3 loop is CASSAGPAYNTGELFF. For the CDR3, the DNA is TGTGCCAGCAGTGCCGGCCCGGCATACAACACCGGGGAGCTGTTTTTT.

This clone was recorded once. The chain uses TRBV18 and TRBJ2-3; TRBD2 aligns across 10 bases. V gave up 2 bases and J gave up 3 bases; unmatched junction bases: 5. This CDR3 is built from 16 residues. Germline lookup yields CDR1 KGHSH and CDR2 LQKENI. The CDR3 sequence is CASSPASGRVTDTQYF. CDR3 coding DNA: TGTGCCAGCTCACCAGCCAGCGGGAGGGTTACAGATACGCAGTATTTT.

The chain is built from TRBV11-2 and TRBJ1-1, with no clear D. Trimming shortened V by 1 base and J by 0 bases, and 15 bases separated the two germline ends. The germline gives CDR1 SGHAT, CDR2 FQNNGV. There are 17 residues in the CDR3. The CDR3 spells CASSLVRPPSLNTEAFF. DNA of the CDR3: TGTGCCAGCAGCTTAGTTCGTCCTCCCTCCTTGAACACTGAAGCTTTCTTT.

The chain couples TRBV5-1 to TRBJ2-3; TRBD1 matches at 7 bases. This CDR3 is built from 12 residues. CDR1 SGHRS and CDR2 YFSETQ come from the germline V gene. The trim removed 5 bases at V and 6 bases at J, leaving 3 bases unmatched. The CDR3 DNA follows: TGCGCCAGCAGGCTACAGGGGGATACGCAGTATTTT. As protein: CASRLQGDTQYF. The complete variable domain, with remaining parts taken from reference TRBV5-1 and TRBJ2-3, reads KAGVTQTPRYLIKTRGQQVTLSCSPISGHRSVSWYQQTPGQGLQFLFEYFSETQRNKGNFPGRFSGRQFSNSRSEMNVSTLELGDSALYLCASRLQGDTQYFGPGTRLTVL.

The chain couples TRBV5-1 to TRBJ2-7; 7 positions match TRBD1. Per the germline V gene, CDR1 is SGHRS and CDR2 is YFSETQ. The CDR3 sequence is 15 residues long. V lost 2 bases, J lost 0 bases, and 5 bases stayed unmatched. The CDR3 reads CASSFGQVSSYEQYF. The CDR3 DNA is TGCGCCAGCAGCTTCGGACAGGTGAGCTCCTACGAGCAGTACTTC.

DNA of the CDR3: TGTGCCAGTCTACCAGGGTTAGCCAAAAACATTCAGTACTTC. Encoded protein: CASLPGLAKNIQYF. The V and J genes are TRBV2 and TRBJ2-4, with a weak D call TRBD1 (5 bases). The CDR3 loop spans 14 amino acids. Trimming removed 9 bases from V and 0 bases from J, with 12 bases in between. The germline V gene has CDR1 SNHLY and CDR2 FYNNEI.

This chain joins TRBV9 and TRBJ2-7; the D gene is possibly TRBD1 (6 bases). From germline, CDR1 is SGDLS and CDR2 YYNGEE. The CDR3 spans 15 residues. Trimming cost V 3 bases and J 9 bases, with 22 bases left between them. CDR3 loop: CASSGPGHDTLGQYF. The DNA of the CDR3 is TGTGCCAGCAGCGGACCGGGACACGACACCCTCGGGCAGTACTTC.

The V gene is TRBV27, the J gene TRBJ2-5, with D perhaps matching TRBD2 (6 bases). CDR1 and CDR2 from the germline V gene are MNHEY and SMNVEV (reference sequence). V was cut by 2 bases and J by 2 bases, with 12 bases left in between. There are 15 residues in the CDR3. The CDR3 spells CASSLVGGVQETQYF. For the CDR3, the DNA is TGTGCCAGCAGTTTAGTTGGCGGGGTACAAGAGACCCAGTACTTC.

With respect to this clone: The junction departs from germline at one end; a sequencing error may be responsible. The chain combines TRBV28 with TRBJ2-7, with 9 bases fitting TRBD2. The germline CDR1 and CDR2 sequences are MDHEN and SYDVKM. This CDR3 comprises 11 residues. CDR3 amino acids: CASSGRGRGDF. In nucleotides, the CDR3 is TGTGCCAGCAGTGGTCGCGGGAGGGGAGACTTC.

Here the CDR3 DNA reads TGCGCCAGCAGTGTGGCAGGAACTTATGGCTACACCTTC. Amino acid sequence: CASSVAGTYGYTF. The V and J genes are TRBV10-1 and TRBJ1-2; no reliable D call. V was trimmed by 4 bases and J by 5 bases, leaving 11 bases between them. Germline V gene lookup returns CDR1 WNHNN and CDR2 SYGVQD (reference sequence). The CDR3 contains 13 residues.

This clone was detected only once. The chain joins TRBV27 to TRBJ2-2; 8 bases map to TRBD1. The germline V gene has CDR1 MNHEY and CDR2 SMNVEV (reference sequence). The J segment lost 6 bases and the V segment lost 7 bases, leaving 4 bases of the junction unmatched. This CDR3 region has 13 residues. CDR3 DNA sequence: TGTGCCAGCACCTCGGGACAGGCCGGGGAGCTGTTTTTT. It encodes CASTSGQAGELFF.

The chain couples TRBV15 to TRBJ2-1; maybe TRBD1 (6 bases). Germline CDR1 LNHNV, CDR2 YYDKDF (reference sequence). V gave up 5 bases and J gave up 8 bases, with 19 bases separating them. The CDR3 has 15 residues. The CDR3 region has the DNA TGTGCCACCAGCTATGGGGTGGCAGGGGCCTATGAGCAGTTCTTC. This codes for CATSYGVAGAYEQFF. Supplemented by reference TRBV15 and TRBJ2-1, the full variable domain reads DAMVIQNPRYQVTQFGKPVTLSCSQTLNHNVMYWYQQKSSQAPKLLFHYYDKDFNNEADTPDNFQSRRPNTSFCFLDIRSPGLGDTAMYLCATSYGVAGAYEQFFGPGTRLTVL.

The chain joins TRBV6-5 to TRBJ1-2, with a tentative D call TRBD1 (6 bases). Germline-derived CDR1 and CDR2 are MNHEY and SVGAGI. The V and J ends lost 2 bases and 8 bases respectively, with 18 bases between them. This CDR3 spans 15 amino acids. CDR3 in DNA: TGTGCCAGCAGTTACGGGGGCCAAGAGGGGAAAGGCTACACCTTC. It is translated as CASSYGGQEGKGYTF.

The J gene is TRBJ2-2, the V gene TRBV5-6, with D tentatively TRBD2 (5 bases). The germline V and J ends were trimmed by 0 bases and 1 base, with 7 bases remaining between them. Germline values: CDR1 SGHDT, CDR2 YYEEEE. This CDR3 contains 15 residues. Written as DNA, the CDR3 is TGTGCCAGCAGCTTGGTAGGAGGGAACACCGGGGAGCTGTTTTTT. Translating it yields CASSLVGGNTGELFF.

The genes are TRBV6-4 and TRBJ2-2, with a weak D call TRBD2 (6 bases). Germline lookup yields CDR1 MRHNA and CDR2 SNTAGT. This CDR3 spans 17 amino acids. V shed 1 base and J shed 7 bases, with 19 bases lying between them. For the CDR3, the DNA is TGTGCCAGCAGTGACTACCGGGACTTGGGGTCTGACGGGGAGCTGTTTTTT. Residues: CASSDYRDLGSDGELFF.

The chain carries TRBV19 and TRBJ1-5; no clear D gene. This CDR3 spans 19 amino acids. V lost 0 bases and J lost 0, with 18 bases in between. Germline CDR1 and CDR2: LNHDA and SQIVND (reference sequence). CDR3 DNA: TGTGCCAGTAGTATAGAAGGAGGGCCCGGGGTTAATAGCAATCAGCCCCAGCATTTT. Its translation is CASSIEGGPGVNSNQPQHF.

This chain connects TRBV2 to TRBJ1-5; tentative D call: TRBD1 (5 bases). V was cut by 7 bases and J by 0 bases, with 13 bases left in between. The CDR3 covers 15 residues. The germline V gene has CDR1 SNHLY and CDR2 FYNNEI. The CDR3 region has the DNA TGTGCCAGCACCGTCACGGGGGATAGCAATCAGCCCCAGCATTTT. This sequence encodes CASTVTGDSNQPQHF.

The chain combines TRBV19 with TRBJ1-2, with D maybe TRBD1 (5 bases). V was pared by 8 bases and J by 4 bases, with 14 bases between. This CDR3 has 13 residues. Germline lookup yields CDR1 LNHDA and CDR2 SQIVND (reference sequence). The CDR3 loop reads CASERGFGYGYTF. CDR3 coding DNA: TGTGCCAGTGAGCGGGGGTTTGGCTATGGCTACACCTTC.

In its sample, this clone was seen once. The CDR3 loop is CASRGGGYTF. The CDR3 bases are TGTGCCAGCAGAGGGGGCGGCTACACCTTC. This rearrangement joins TRBV12-3 or TRBV12-4 to TRBJ1-2, with 7 bases fitting TRBD1. The CDR3 covers 10 residues. V was clipped by 6 bases and J by 8 bases; unmatched bases: 0.

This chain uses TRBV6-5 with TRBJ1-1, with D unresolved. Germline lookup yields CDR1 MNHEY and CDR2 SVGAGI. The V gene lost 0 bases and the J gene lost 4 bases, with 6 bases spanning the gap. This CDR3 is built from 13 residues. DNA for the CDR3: TGTGCCAGCAGTTACTCCCGCACCACTGAAGCTTTCTTT. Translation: CASSYSRTTEAFF.

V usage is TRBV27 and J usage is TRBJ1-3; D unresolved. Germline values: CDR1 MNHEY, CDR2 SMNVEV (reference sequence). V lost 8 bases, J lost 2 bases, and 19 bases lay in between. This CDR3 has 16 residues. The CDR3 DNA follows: TGTGCCAGCCGCTCGCTGGGAGGGTCCACTGGAAACACCATATATTTT. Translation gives CASRSLGGSTGNTIYF.